This record concerns one T cell receptor (beta chain) sequence. What it binds is not known. The entry originates in a study of shared clonotypes between healthy human individuals. The CDR3 loop spans 16 amino acids. J gave up 5 bases and V 1 base, and 10 bases lay outside the gene matches. Germline V gives CDR1 MNHEY, CDR2 SVGAGI. Regarding the study as a whole: Across four donors, naive CD4 shared around 5.1%, naive CD8 3.5% to 4%, memory CD4 roughly 2.4%, memory CD8 under 0.5%.

Produced via immunoSEQ multiplex PCR; TCRdb's table is partial and in-frame only. The profile covers roughly 2.5 million clones, with just over 90% appearing a single time and roughly 0.15% taken by the ten largest. Input material: naive CD4+ T cells sorted from blood. Noted subset: CD45RA+ positively selected. This clonotype was sampled from a man younger than 35 in good health. The rearrangement links TRBV6-5 to TRBJ2-7; 8 nucleotides match TRBD1. This CDR3 is CASSYLPRGREHEQYF. In DNA, the CDR3 is TGTGCCAGCAGTTACTTGCCCAGGGGGCGCGAGCACGAGCAGTACTTC.